The 18 T cell receptor beta chains listed next were all sequenced from one sample in a study of T cell repertoires in cytomegalovirus infection (dated by TCRdb to about 2019). The instrument was an Illumina HiSeq 1500. TCRdb cleaned the public reads at Q25 with fastp, built clones with MiXCR and kept in-frame beta chains. Rows are combined by CDR3 protein, so each entry shows the most common genes and DNA. The sample table records 150,000 to 200,000 distinct CDR3 sequences; around an eighth of these occur just once. The ten largest clonotypes hold 25% to 30% of the sample. Sequencing was done on a sample of PBMCs. Receptor source: a human donor in good health (CMV status not recorded). Some clones in this sample may be carry-over from other donors' samples.

CDR3 nucleotide sequence: TGTGCCAGCAGCACCCGGACTAGCGGGAGACACAATGAGCAGTTCTTC. Translation gives CASSTRTSGRHNEQFF. The J gene is TRBJ2-1, the V gene TRBV7-9, with 13 bases identical to TRBD2. V shed 5 bases and J 5 bases; nucleotides not matched to a gene: 6. The CDR3 spans 16 residues. Germline assignment: CDR1 SEHNR and CDR2 FQNEAQ (reference sequence).

This clonotype came up many times. This chain joins TRBV7-2 and TRBJ1-2; TRBD1 is a possible D gene (5 bases). CDR3 length: 14 amino acids. Trimming pared 5 bases from V and 3 bases from J, leaving 13 bases between. Germline V CDR1 and CDR2: SGHTA, FQGNSA. The CDR3 region has the DNA TGTGCCAGCAGCCCCGGCGGAGGGGACTATGGCTACACCTTC. Its translation is CASSPGGGDYGYTF.

Comment on this clonotype: It may be a read error: a sequence one base away is much more abundant. The rearrangement links TRBV11-2 to TRBJ2-1; 9 bases align to TRBD2. This CDR3 is 16 amino acids long. Germline assignment: CDR1 SGHAT and CDR2 FQNNGV. V trimming: 4 bases; J trimming: 8 bases; junction bases outside the gene matches: 12. For the CDR3, the DNA is TGTGCCAGCAGCTATATGGGGGGGCGGGGGGGAGATGAGCAGTTCTTC. This gives the protein CASSYMGGRGGDEQFF.

Details on this clonotype: A junction end diverges from the germline sequence, so it may reflect a read error. The chain couples TRBV11-2 to TRBJ1-2; TRBD1 is a possible D gene (5 bases). Germline CDR1 reads SGHAT; CDR2 reads FQNNGV. This CDR3 spans 13 amino acids. The CDR3 spells CASSLDVSGEPWF. The DNA of the CDR3 is TGTGCCAGCAGCTTAGATGTTTCGGGGGAGCCCTGGTTC.

This clonotype was counted a few times. V gene TRBV27 combines with J gene TRBJ2-1; D possibly matches TRBD1 or TRBD2 (5 bases each). The V gene's germline CDR1 is MNHEY and CDR2 SMNVEV (reference sequence). The CDR3 is 16 amino acids. Trimming cost V 5 bases and J 5 bases, with 19 bases left between them. DNA of the CDR3: TGTGCCAGCAGTCCCCAATCCGGGACCAACGACAATGAGCAGTTCTTC. Encoded protein: CASSPQSGTNDNEQFF.

This clonotype was counted ten times or more. CDR3 sequence reads: CASSFGTNYGYTF. For the CDR3, the DNA is TGTGCCAGCAGTTTTGGGACAAACTATGGCTACACCTTC. This chain uses TRBV27 with TRBJ1-2, with D possibly TRBD1 on 6 matching bases. V gave up 3 bases and J gave up 2 bases, with 7 bases separating them. The germline V gene has CDR1 MNHEY and CDR2 SMNVEV (reference sequence). The CDR3 is 13 amino acids.

This clonotype was recorded at least ten times. The V gene is TRBV7-2, the J gene TRBJ2-3; D gene unclear. CDR1 and CDR2 (germline): SGHTA, FQGNSA. V lost 5 bases, J lost 0 bases, and 12 bases lay in between. The CDR3 contains 15 residues. In DNA, the CDR3 is TGTGCCAGCAGCGGGCAGATACTTAGCACAGATACGCAGTATTTT. As protein: CASSGQILSTDTQYF.

This clonotype was seen ten or more times. The V and J genes are TRBV28 and TRBJ2-2; 7 positions agree with TRBD1. CDR1 is MDHEN and CDR2 is SYDVKM in the germline V gene. The junction had 10 bases not matched to a gene; V was cut back by 10 bases and J by 2 bases. The CDR3 is made up of 15 amino acids. CDR3 DNA: TGTGCCACCCGAAGTGACAGGGCTAACACCGGGGAGCTGTTTTTT. Its translation is CATRSDRANTGELFF.

At least ten counts were recorded for this clonotype. This chain links TRBV7-2 with TRBJ2-2; D remains ambiguous. Germline lookup yields CDR1 SGHTA and CDR2 FQGNSA. Trimming took off 5 bases at V and 6 bases at J, with 13 bases between the two ends. The CDR3 runs to 14 residues. As DNA, the CDR3 is TGTGCCAGCAGCCAAAGTAGTACGGCCGGGGAGCTGTTTTTT. This encodes CASSQSSTAGELFF.

The chain joins TRBV28 to TRBJ2-3, with 7 bases aligning to TRBD2. Germline V gives CDR1 MDHEN, CDR2 SYDVKM. J was trimmed by 3 bases and V by 5 bases; bases with no gene match: 11. This CDR3 region has 16 residues. The CDR3 is CASSAPGGSKTDTQYF. CDR3 nucleotide sequence: TGTGCCAGCAGTGCCCCTGGCGGGAGTAAAACAGATACGCAGTATTTT.

This clonotype was counted at least ten times. The gene calls are TRBV7-3 and TRBJ2-3, with D possibly called TRBD1 or TRBD2 (6 bases each). Looked up from germline, CDR1 is SGHTA and CDR2 is FQGTGA. The ends were cut back, 1 base at V and 1 base at J, with 9 bases in the middle. There are 15 residues in the CDR3. DNA of the CDR3: TGTGCCAGCAGCTTAAGGGGGGCGGGCACAGATACGCAGTATTTT. Translation: CASSLRGAGTDTQYF.

There are many counts of this clonotype. The rearrangement links TRBV7-2 to TRBJ1-6, with no clear D. Trimming stripped 6 bases from V and 7 bases from J, with 13 bases between. The CDR3 has 14 residues. Germline values: CDR1 SGHTA, CDR2 FQGNSA. CDR3 sequence: CASSLMGYNSPLHF. In nucleotides, the CDR3 is TGTGCCAGCAGTTTAATGGGGTACAATTCACCCCTCCACTTT.

This clonotype was observed at least ten times. The V call is TRBV7-9, the J call TRBJ2-7; D is ambiguous. The CDR3 is 15 amino acids. Trimming shortened V by 4 bases and J by 2 bases, and 15 bases separated the two germline ends. Germline-derived CDR1 and CDR2 are SEHNR and FQNEAQ (reference sequence). The CDR3: CASSSEHGRTYEQYF. In nucleotides, the CDR3 is TGTGCCAGCAGCTCAGAGCACGGACGGACCTACGAGCAGTACTTC.

This clonotype appeared a few times. The chain links TRBV29-1 to TRBJ1-3; D is uncertain. Germline-derived CDR1 and CDR2 are SQVTM and ANQGSEA. The length of the CDR3 is 13 residues. Trimming left V 6 bases short and J 0 bases short, with 9 bases between. CDR3 coding DNA: TGCAGCGTCCCGGAGGGCTCTGGAAACACCATATATTTT. Its protein product is CSVPEGSGNTIYF.

The table lists this clonotype with many counts. The CDR3 is CSAPYRGQNTEAFF. CDR3 bases: TGCAGTGCTCCCTACAGGGGCCAGAACACTGAAGCTTTCTTT. V and J are TRBV20-1 and TRBJ1-1; 7 bases map to TRBD1. Germline CDR1 reads DFQATT; CDR2 reads SNEGSKA (reference sequence). There are 14 residues in the CDR3. Trimming removed 5 bases from V and 1 base from J; junction bases left unmatched: 7.

At least ten counts were recorded for this clonotype. The V gene is TRBV7-2, the J gene TRBJ2-6, with a weak D call TRBD1 (7 bases). V was clipped by 5 bases and J by 0 bases, with 17 bases between them. The CDR3 sequence is 18 residues long. CDR1 and CDR2 (germline): SGHTA, FQGNSA. The DNA for the CDR3 is TGTGCCAGCAGCCGACGGGGGACAGTGAGCTCTGGGGCCAACGTCCTGACTTTC. Translated: CASSRRGTVSSGANVLTF.

This chain joins TRBV7-2 and TRBJ1-5, with 10 bases aligning to TRBD1. V dropped 3 bases and J dropped 3; count of bases not matched to a gene: 2. CDR3 length equals 15 residues. Germline V gene sequence: CDR1 SGHTA, CDR2 FQGNSA. The CDR3 here is CASSLGQGFNQPQHF. The DNA for the CDR3 is TGTGCCAGCAGCTTGGGACAGGGGTTCAATCAGCCCCAGCATTTT.

There are many counts of this clonotype. The chain has TRBV7-2 and TRBJ1-1; 9 nucleotides agree with TRBD1. Trimming at V came to 3 bases and at J to 4 bases, leaving 3 bases not matched to a gene. Germline V gives CDR1 SGHTA, CDR2 FQGNSA. The CDR3 runs 14 residues. This CDR3 reads CASSLGGQGTEAFF. CDR3 sequence (DNA): TGTGCCAGCAGCTTGGGGGGACAGGGCACTGAAGCTTTCTTT.